This is a list of T cell receptor beta chains from one sample in a study of T cell repertoires in cytomegalovirus infection. In TCRdb, the reads were re-called with MiXCR into one record per CDR3 protein. The data show more than 30,000 distinct CDR3 sequences, about 52% seen once. The antigens of these receptors remain unknown. Source: CD8+ T cells from cultured PBMCs, taken from culture after CMV antigen stimulation. These receptors all stem from a human donor in good health (CMV status not recorded). Some clones in this sample may be carry-over from other donors' samples. Each CDR3 is given with its conserved first and last residue. Each record gives: V gene, J gene, CDR3 protein.

v_call: TRBV6-1
j_call: TRBJ1-2
cdr3_aa: CASSFSSDRVYGYTF

v_call: TRBV27
j_call: TRBJ1-5
cdr3_aa: CASSGSGQRYSNQPQHF

v_call: TRBV27
j_call: TRBJ2-3
cdr3_aa: CASSRTGGASDTQYF

v_call: TRBV15
j_call: TRBJ2-3
cdr3_aa: CATSRDRAVTDTQYF

v_call: TRBV20-1
j_call: TRBJ2-1
cdr3_aa: CSARDPGSAYNEQFF

v_call: TRBV7-4
j_call: TRBJ1-5
cdr3_aa: CASGDGNQPQHF

v_call: TRBV14
j_call: TRBJ1-3
cdr3_aa: CASSLRDTQRFSGNTIYF

v_call: TRBV7-1
j_call: TRBJ1-5
cdr3_aa: CASSPSGGREPQHF

v_call: TRBV6-1
j_call: TRBJ1-5
cdr3_aa: CASSLGTEPVQPQHF

v_call: TRBV5-4
j_call: TRBJ1-3
cdr3_aa: CASSHFGGNTIYF

v_call: TRBV28
j_call: TRBJ1-1
cdr3_aa: CVSSLLDRVVSEAFF

v_call: TRBV5-5
j_call: TRBJ1-2
cdr3_aa: CASSPQDSVYGYTF

v_call: TRBV7-6
j_call: TRBJ1-4
cdr3_aa: CASSRLSATNEKLFF

v_call: TRBV27
j_call: TRBJ1-1
cdr3_aa: CASSRRLNTEAFF

v_call: TRBV19
j_call: TRBJ1-1
cdr3_aa: CASTLRGSTEAFF

v_call: TRBV7-6
j_call: TRBJ2-7
cdr3_aa: CASSFTSRYEQYF

v_call: TRBV19
j_call: TRBJ2-1
cdr3_aa: CASSMSYNEQFF

v_call: TRBV7-6
j_call: TRBJ1-4
cdr3_aa: CDSSALGTTNEKLFF

v_call: TRBV7-9
j_call: TRBJ2-7
cdr3_aa: CASSFRDRGRYEQYF

v_call: TRBV7-9
j_call: TRBJ1-2
cdr3_aa: CASTGGLEYGYTF

v_call: TRBV28
j_call: TRBJ2-1
cdr3_aa: CASAEAGGPVREQFF

v_call: TRBV5-4
j_call: TRBJ2-2
cdr3_aa: CASSLEVTSWGTGELFF

v_call: TRBV2
j_call: TRBJ1-1
cdr3_aa: CASSEALRGLAPTEAFF